The source of this TCR beta chain is a study of spatial heterogeneity in lung cancer. This clonotype was found many times. One entry per CDR3 protein, called by TCRdb with MiXCR from the 5' RACE reads. The sample has about 61,000 distinct CDR3 sequences, approximately 6% seen once. Stated time point: sample taken at primary tumor resection. This CDR3 region has 14 residues. From germline, CDR1 is ENHRY and CDR2 SYGVKD. The V and J ends lost 6 bases and 2 bases, in that order; junction bases with no gene match: 1. The gene calls are TRBV10-3 and TRBJ2-1; 10 nucleotides line up with TRBD1. The TCR originated in a female donor with early-stage non-small cell lung cancer. Specimen: PBMCs, collected at surgery. The CDR3 protein is CAIRGQGTYNEQFF. The DNA for the CDR3 is TGTGCCATCAGGGGACAGGGGACCTACAATGAGCAGTTCTTC.